The clone carrying this T cell receptor beta chain was observed many times. This record belongs to a study of CD8 T cells in ankylosing spondylitis. TCRdb recomputed calls from the 5' RACE reads with MiXCR, one row per CDR3 protein. The sample contains some 130,000 distinct CDR3 sequences, around 7.9% of which appear only once. The TCR comes from a female donor with ankylosing spondylitis or in good health (not recorded which). The specimen was blood, either unsorted or a sorted T cell fraction (not recorded which).

The CDR3 reads CASSLATGPQPQHF. The CDR3 bases are TGTGCCAGCAGTTTAGCGACAGGGCCTCAGCCCCAGCATTTT. V gene TRBV12-3 or TRBV12-4 combines with J gene TRBJ1-5, with TRBD1 matching 7 bases. This CDR3 spans 14 amino acids. Trimming removed 0 bases from V and 6 bases from J; junction bases left unmatched: 2.